This is a list of T cell receptor beta chains from one sample in a study of blood T cell repertoires in COVID-19. Profiling relied on immunoSEQ multiplex PCR, and the TCRdb table lists in-frame clones only, not all of them. Of some 200,000 clones listed, 85% were seen once; the top ten hold under 9.5%. The sequencing input was peripheral blood. These receptors all stem from a woman in her fifties or sixties with acute or convalescent COVID-19. Both conserved end residues are part of each CDR3. D genes are given only for firm matches. Not every row has a clone size; where given, it reads once, few, many or a size class.

v_call: TRBV27
j_call: TRBJ2-2
d_call: NA
clone_size: NA
cdr3_aa: CASSRQQGKNGELFF
cdr3_nt: TGTGCCAGCAGTCGGCAGCAGGGAAAGAACGGGGAGCTGTTTTTT

v_call: TRBV27
j_call: TRBJ1-2
d_call: NA
clone_size: NA
cdr3_aa: CASSLYTGHGGYTF
cdr3_nt: TGTGCCAGCAGTTTATATACAGGGCATGGTGGCTACACCTTC

v_call: TRBV6-1
j_call: TRBJ2-7
d_call: TRBD2
clone_size: NA
cdr3_aa: CASSELSGRDEQYF
cdr3_nt: TGTGCCAGCAGTGAACTAAGCGGGAGGGACGAGCAGTACTTC

v_call: TRBV28
j_call: TRBJ1-5
d_call: TRBD1
clone_size: NA
cdr3_aa: CATMGGTGSNQPQHF
cdr3_nt: TGTGCCACTATGGGGGGGACAGGTAGCAATCAGCCCCAGCATTTT

v_call: TRBV10-3
j_call: TRBJ1-2
d_call: TRBD1
clone_size: NA
cdr3_aa: CAISDSGTVYGYTF
cdr3_nt: TGTGCCATCAGTGATTCCGGGACAGTCTATGGCTACACCTTC

v_call: TRBV6-5
j_call: TRBJ1-1
d_call: NA
clone_size: NA
cdr3_aa: CASSSPSSGGTEAFF
cdr3_nt: TGTGCCAGCAGCTCACCCAGCTCGGGGGGCACTGAAGCTTTCTTT

v_call: TRBV12-3/TRBV12-4
j_call: TRBJ1-2
d_call: NA
clone_size: NA
cdr3_aa: CASSRTGDYGYTF
cdr3_nt: TGTGCCAGCAGTCGGACGGGGGACTATGGCTACACCTTC

v_call: TRBV19
j_call: TRBJ2-1
d_call: TRBD2
clone_size: once
cdr3_aa: CASSALAVGDNEQFF
cdr3_nt: TGTGCCAGTTCTGCCCTAGCGGTGGGGGACAATGAGCAGTTCTTC

v_call: TRBV27
j_call: TRBJ1-5
d_call: TRBD1
clone_size: once
cdr3_aa: CASGRRDRGGQPQHF
cdr3_nt: TGTGCCAGCGGTAGGAGGGACAGGGGCGGTCAGCCCCAGCATTTT

v_call: TRBV5-1
j_call: TRBJ1-2
d_call: TRBD1
clone_size: NA
cdr3_aa: CASSLLGDRDYGYTF
cdr3_nt: TGCGCCAGCAGCTTGCTCGGGGACAGGGACTATGGCTACACCTTC

v_call: TRBV5-1
j_call: TRBJ1-3
d_call: TRBD1
clone_size: NA
cdr3_aa: CASSPGQAAGNTIYF
cdr3_nt: TGCGCCAGCAGCCCCGGACAGGCTGCTGGAAACACCATATATTTT

v_call: TRBV7-3
j_call: TRBJ2-3
d_call: NA
clone_size: NA
cdr3_aa: CASSLYPKDTQYF
cdr3_nt: TGTGCCAGCAGCTTATACCCTAAAGATACGCAGTATTTT

v_call: TRBV10-3
j_call: TRBJ2-1
d_call: NA
clone_size: few
cdr3_aa: CAISEELARTYNEQFF
cdr3_nt: TGTGCCATCAGTGAGGAGCTAGCGAGGACCTACAATGAGCAGTTCTTC

v_call: TRBV4-1
j_call: TRBJ1-6
d_call: TRBD1
clone_size: NA
cdr3_aa: CASSQVLTGGSSPLHF
cdr3_nt: TGCGCCAGCAGCCAAGTGTTGACAGGGGGTAGTTCACCCCTCCACTTT

v_call: TRBV5-4
j_call: TRBJ2-1
d_call: NA
clone_size: NA
cdr3_aa: CASSFKSNYNEQFF
cdr3_nt: TGTGCCAGCAGCTTTAAGTCTAACTACAATGAGCAGTTCTTC

v_call: TRBV2
j_call: TRBJ1-4
d_call: TRBD1
clone_size: NA
cdr3_aa: CASKRDRGSNEKLFF
cdr3_nt: TGTGCCAGCAAACGGGACAGGGGATCTAATGAAAAACTGTTTTTT

v_call: TRBV5-1
j_call: TRBJ1-1
d_call: NA
clone_size: NA
cdr3_aa: CASSPGSLGNTEAFF
cdr3_nt: TGCGCCAGCAGCCCAGGGTCGTTGGGGAACACTGAAGCTTTCTTT

v_call: TRBV6-5
j_call: TRBJ2-7
d_call: TRBD2
clone_size: NA
cdr3_aa: CASSYSASGNPYEQYF
cdr3_nt: TGTGCCAGCAGTTACTCGGCTAGCGGCAACCCCTACGAGCAGTACTTC

v_call: TRBV29-1
j_call: TRBJ2-3
d_call: NA
clone_size: medium-sized
cdr3_aa: CSAAPGHSTDTQYF
cdr3_nt: TGCAGCGCCGCCCCCGGACATAGCACAGATACGCAGTATTTT

v_call: TRBV6-6
j_call: TRBJ2-5
d_call: NA
clone_size: NA
cdr3_aa: CASSYGRRETQYF
cdr3_nt: TGTGCCAGCAGTTACGGTCGGAGAGAGACCCAGTACTTC

v_call: TRBV28
j_call: TRBJ2-5
d_call: NA
clone_size: few
cdr3_aa: CASSLEAERQETQYF
cdr3_nt: TGTGCCAGCAGTTTAGAAGCGGAGCGCCAAGAGACCCAGTACTTC

v_call: TRBV20-1
j_call: TRBJ2-5
d_call: NA
clone_size: NA
cdr3_aa: CSASADRILTAQYF
cdr3_nt: TGCAGTGCTAGTGCGGACAGAATCCTAACGGCCCAGTACTTC

v_call: TRBV15
j_call: TRBJ2-2
d_call: TRBD2
clone_size: NA
cdr3_aa: CATSKGSGRSTGELFF
cdr3_nt: TGTGCCACCAGTAAAGGGAGCGGGAGGTCCACCGGGGAGCTGTTTTTT

v_call: TRBV15
j_call: TRBJ1-4
d_call: NA
clone_size: NA
cdr3_aa: CAAGVNEKLFF
cdr3_nt: TGTGCCGCAGGGGTTAATGAAAAACTGTTTTTT

v_call: TRBV27
j_call: TRBJ2-3
d_call: TRBD2
clone_size: NA
cdr3_aa: CASSLDAGGPTDTQYF
cdr3_nt: TGTGCCAGCAGTTTAGACGCGGGAGGGCCGACAGATACGCAGTATTTT

v_call: TRBV11-2
j_call: TRBJ2-3
d_call: TRBD2
clone_size: few
cdr3_aa: CASSLSRLGEGWRDTQYF
cdr3_nt: TGTGCCAGCAGCTTATCCCGTTTAGGGGAGGGCTGGAGAGATACGCAGTATTTT

v_call: TRBV27
j_call: TRBJ1-1
d_call: TRBD1
clone_size: few
cdr3_aa: CASSPGQGRSNTEAFF
cdr3_nt: TGTGCCAGCAGCCCGGGACAGGGACGATCGAACACTGAAGCTTTCTTT